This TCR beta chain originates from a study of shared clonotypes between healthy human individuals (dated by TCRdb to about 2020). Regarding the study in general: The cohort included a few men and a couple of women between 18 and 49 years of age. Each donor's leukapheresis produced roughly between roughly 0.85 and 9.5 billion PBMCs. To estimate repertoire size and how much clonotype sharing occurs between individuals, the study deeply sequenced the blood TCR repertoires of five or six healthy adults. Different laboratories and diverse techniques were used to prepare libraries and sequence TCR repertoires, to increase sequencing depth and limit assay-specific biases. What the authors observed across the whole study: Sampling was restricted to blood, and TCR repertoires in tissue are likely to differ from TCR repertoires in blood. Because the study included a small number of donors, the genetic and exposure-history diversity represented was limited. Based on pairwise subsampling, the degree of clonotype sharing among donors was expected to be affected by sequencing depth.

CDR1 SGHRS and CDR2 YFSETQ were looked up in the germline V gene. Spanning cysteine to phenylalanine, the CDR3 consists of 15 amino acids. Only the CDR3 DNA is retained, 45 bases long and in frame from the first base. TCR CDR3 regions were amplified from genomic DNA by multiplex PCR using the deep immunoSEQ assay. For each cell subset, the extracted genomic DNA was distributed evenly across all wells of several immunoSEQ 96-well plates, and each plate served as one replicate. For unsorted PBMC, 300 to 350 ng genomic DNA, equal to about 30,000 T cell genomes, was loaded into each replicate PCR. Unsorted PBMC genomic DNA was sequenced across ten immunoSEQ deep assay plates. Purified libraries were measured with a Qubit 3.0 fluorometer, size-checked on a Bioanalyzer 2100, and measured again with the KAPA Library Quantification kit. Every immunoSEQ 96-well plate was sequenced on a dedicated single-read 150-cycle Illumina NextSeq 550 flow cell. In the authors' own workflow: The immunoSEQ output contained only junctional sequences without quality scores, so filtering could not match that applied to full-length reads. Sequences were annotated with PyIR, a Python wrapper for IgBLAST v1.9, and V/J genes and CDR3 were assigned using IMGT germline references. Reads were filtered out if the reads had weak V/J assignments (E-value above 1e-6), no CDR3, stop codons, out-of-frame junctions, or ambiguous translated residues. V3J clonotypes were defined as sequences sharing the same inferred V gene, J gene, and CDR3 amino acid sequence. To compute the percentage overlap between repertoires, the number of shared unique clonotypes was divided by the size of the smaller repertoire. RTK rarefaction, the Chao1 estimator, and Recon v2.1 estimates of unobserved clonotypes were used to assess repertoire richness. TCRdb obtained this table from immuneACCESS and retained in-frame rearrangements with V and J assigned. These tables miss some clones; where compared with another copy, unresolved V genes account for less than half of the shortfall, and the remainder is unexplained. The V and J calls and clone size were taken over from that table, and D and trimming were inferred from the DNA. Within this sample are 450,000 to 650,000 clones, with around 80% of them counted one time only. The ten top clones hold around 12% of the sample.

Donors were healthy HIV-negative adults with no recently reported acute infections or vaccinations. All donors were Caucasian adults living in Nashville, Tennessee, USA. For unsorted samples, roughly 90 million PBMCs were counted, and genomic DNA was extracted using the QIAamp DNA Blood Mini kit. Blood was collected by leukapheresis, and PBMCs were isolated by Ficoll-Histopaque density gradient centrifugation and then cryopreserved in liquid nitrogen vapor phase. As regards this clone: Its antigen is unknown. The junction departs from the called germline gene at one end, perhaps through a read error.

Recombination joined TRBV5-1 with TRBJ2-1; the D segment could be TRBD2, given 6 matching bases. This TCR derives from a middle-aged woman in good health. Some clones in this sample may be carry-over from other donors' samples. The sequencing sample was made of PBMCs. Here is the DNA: TGCGCCAGCAGCTTAGGGGACTGGTCCTTCAATGAGCAGTTCTTC. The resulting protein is CASSLGDWSFNEQFF.